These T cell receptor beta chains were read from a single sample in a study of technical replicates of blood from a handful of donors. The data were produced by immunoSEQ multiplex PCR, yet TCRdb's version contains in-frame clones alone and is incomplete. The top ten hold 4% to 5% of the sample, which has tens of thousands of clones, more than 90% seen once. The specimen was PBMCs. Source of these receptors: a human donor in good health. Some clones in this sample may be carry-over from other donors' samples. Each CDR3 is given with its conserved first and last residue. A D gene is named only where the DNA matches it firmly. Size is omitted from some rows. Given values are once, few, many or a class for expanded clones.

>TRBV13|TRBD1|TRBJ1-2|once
CASSLRAQGTYGYTF
TGTGCCAGCAGCTTACGGGCACAGGGGACTTATGGCTACACCTTC
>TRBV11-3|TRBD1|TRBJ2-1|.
CASSFRTGRSSYNEQFF
TGTGCCAGCAGCTTCAGGACAGGCCGAAGCTCCTACAATGAGCAGTTCTTC
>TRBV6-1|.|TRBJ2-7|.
CASSELRSTYEQYF
TGTGCCAGCAGTGAATTAAGGAGTACCTACGAGCAGTACTTC
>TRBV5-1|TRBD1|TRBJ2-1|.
CASSLDPGQAFYNEQFF
TGCGCCAGCAGCTTAGACCCGGGACAGGCCTTCTACAATGAGCAGTTCTTC
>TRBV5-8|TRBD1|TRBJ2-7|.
CASSLGDRGYEQYF
TGTGCCAGCAGCTTGGGGGACAGGGGATACGAGCAGTACTTC
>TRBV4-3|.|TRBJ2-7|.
CASSRDRLSYEQYF
TGCGCCAGCAGCCGAGACAGACTATCCTACGAGCAGTACTTC
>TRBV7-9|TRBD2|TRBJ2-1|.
CASSLGKWTSRPYNEQFF
TGTGCCAGCAGCTTAGGGAAATGGACTAGCCGCCCGTACAATGAGCAGTTCTTC
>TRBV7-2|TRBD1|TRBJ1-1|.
CASSAGTGGGTEAFF
TGTGCCAGCAGCGCTGGGACAGGCGGGGGCACTGAAGCTTTCTTT
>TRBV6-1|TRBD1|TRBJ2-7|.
CASSDRGPSYEQYF
TGTGCCAGCAGTGACAGGGGGCCCTCCTACGAGCAGTACTTC
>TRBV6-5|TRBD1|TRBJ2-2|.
CASGHRGRGTGELFF
TGTGCCAGCGGCCACAGGGGGCGCGGGACCGGGGAGCTGTTTTTT
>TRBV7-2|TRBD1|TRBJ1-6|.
CASSSQGQISPLHF
TGTGCCAGCAGCTCCCAGGGACAGATATCACCCCTCCACTTT
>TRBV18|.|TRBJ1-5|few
CASSPGAGGQPQHF
TGTGCCAGCTCGCCCGGGGCCGGGGGTCAGCCCCAGCATTTT
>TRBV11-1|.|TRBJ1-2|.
CASSLLQGSNYGYTF
TGTGCCAGCAGCTTATTACAGGGATCTAACTATGGCTACACCTTC
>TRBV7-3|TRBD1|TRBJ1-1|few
CASSLTGANTEAFF
TGTGCCAGCAGCTTGACAGGGGCGAACACTGAAGCTTTCTTT
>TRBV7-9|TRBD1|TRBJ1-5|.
CASSSGGSGQPQHF
TGTGCCAGCAGTTCAGGGGGCTCGGGTCAGCCCCAGCATTTT
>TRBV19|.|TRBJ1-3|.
CASTDRSSGNTIYF
TGTGCCAGTACAGACAGGAGCTCTGGAAACACCATATATTTT
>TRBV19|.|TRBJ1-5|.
CASSIRGFQPQHF
TGTGCCAGTAGTATTCGGGGTTTTCAGCCCCAGCATTTT
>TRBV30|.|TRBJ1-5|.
CAWSPGVLQPQHF
TGTGCCTGGAGTCCGGGGGTTTTGCAGCCCCAGCATTTT
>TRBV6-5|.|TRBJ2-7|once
CASSYDSQGAYEQYF
TGTGCCAGCAGTTACGATTCCCAGGGCGCCTACGAGCAGTACTTC
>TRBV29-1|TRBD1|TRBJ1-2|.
CSVEDPETGYGYTF
TGCAGCGTTGAAGATCCAGAGACAGGGTATGGCTACACCTTC
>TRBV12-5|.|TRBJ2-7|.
CASGFGDYEQYF
TGTGCTAGTGGTTTCGGGGACTACGAGCAGTACTTC
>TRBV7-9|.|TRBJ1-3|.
CASQNRVGRNTIYF
TGTGCCAGTCAAAACAGGGTGGGGAGAAACACCATATATTTT
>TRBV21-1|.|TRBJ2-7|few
CASQGGTGYTYEQYF
TGTGCCAGCCAGGGAGGGACAGGGTATACCTACGAGCAGTACTTC
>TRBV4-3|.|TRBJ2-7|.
CASSQDRGVTYEQYF
TGCGCCAGCAGCCAAGATCGCGGGGTAACCTACGAGCAGTACTTC
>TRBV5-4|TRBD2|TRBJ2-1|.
CASRPTSGRVRKDEQFF
TGTGCCAGCAGGCCGACTAGCGGGAGGGTGCGGAAGGATGAGCAGTTCTTC
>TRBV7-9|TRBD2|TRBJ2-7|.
CASSSLAGGNEQYF
TGTGCCAGCAGCTCCTTAGCGGGAGGGAACGAGCAGTACTTC
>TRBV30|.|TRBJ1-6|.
CAWSLLYNSPLHF
TGTGCCTGGAGTCTCCTCTATAATTCACCCCTCCACTTT
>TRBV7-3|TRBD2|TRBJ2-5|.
CASSSLAGGGETQYF
TGTGCCAGCAGCTCTCTAGCGGGGGGAGGGGAGACCCAGTACTTC
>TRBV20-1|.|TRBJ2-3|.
CSADRQEAEYF
TGCAGTGCAGACCGACAGGAAGCTGAGTATTTT
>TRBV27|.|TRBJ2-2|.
CASQNGGMGRGPIGELFF
TGTGCCAGCCAAAACGGGGGGATGGGCAGGGGGCCTATCGGGGAGCTGTTTTTT
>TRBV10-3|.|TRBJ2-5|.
CAISAGETQYF
TGTGCCATCAGTGCCGGGGAGACCCAGTACTTC
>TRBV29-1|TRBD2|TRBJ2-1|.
CSVEEPGTSVPNEQFF
TGCAGCGTTGAAGAACCCGGGACTAGCGTCCCCAATGAGCAGTTCTTC
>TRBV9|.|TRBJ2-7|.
CASSVGTLSSYEQYF
TGTGCCAGCAGCGTGGGGACACTCAGCTCCTACGAGCAGTACTTC
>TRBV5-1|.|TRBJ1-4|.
CASTPGGAATNEKLFF
TGCGCCAGCACCCCCGGAGGGGCAGCAACTAATGAAAAACTGTTTTTT
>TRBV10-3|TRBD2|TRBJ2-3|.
CAISAQWGGGAEDTQYF
TGTGCCATCAGTGCCCAATGGGGCGGGGGGGCCGAAGATACGCAGTATTTT
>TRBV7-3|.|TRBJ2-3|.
CASSFEALDTQYF
TGTGCCAGCAGCTTCGAGGCTTTGGATACGCAGTATTTT
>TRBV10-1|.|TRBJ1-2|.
CASSEREGDGYTF
TGCGCCAGCAGTGAGAGGGAGGGGGATGGCTACACCTTC